These 27 T cell receptor beta chains were sequenced from one sample in a study of T cells in Graves' hyperthyroidism and ophthalmopathy. The CDR3 regions of TCR beta were amplified from RNA transcripts. HTBI primers were used for first-round RT-PCR of the TCR CDR3. One entry per CDR3 protein, called by TCRdb with MiXCR from the multiplex PCR reads. This sample carries about 610,000 distinct CDR3 sequences, roughly 16% of them seen once, and the ten largest clones take roughly 3.3%. The sequenced material came from blood. The origin of the receptors is a woman aged 40 to 50 with Graves' ophthalmopathy.

A few counts support this clonotype. This chain joins TRBV20-1 and TRBJ2-5; D is possibly TRBD1 or TRBD2 (5 bases each). The CDR3 extends over 13 amino acids. V was trimmed by 6 bases and J by 5 bases, leaving 16 bases between them. The germline gives CDR1 DFQATT, CDR2 SNEGSKA (reference sequence). CDR3 sequence reads: CSAPALGVETQYF. CDR3 coding DNA: TGCAGTGCCCCCGCGTTGGGGGTTGAGACCCAGTACTTC.

This clonotype was recorded at least ten times. The chain is built from TRBV20-1 and TRBJ1-1, with D hard to call. The CDR3 loop spans 13 amino acids. CDR1 is DFQATT, CDR2 SNEGSKA, per germline (reference sequence). The V gene lost 0 bases and the J gene lost 3 bases, with 8 bases spanning the gap. The CDR3 reads CSARDLTDTEAFF. CDR3 DNA sequence: TGCAGTGCTAGAGATCTTACAGACACTGAAGCTTTCTTT.

This clonotype was counted ten times or more. The chain uses TRBV20-1 and TRBJ2-7; 7 bases fit TRBD2. Unmatched junction bases numbered 3, after V lost 0 bases and J lost 7 bases. The germline V gene encodes CDR1 DFQATT and CDR2 SNEGSKA (reference sequence). This CDR3 spans 12 amino acids. The CDR3 spells CSAREASGEQYF. In nucleotides, the CDR3 is TGCAGTGCTAGAGAGGCTAGCGGTGAGCAGTACTTC.

The chain joins TRBV6-1 to TRBJ2-4, with D perhaps matching TRBD2 (6 bases). Trimming pared 6 bases from V and 0 bases from J, leaving 15 bases between. This CDR3 has 16 amino acids. Germline CDR1 reads MNHNS; CDR2 reads SASEGT. Here the CDR3 reads CASSGAGKLAKNIQYF. For the CDR3, the DNA is TGTGCCAGCAGCGGTGCGGGAAAGCTAGCCAAAAACATTCAGTACTTC.

Only a few counts were recorded for this clonotype. The chain has TRBV9 and TRBJ2-7, with a tentative D call TRBD1 (5 bases). V was pared by 0 bases and J by 4 bases, with 11 bases between. The germline CDR1 and CDR2 sequences are SGDLS and YYNGEE. This CDR3 has 14 residues. CDR3 DNA sequence: TGTGCCAGCAGCGTAGGAGACAGCCCTTACGAGCAGTACTTC. Protein sequence: CASSVGDSPYEQYF.

This clonotype was recorded many times. The genes are TRBV20-1 and TRBJ2-7, with TRBD1 identical over 10 bases. The CDR3 contains 13 residues. The germline CDR1 and CDR2 sequences are DFQATT and SNEGSKA (reference sequence). Germline trimming cut 6 bases from V and 5 bases from J; bases unmatched to any gene: 7. CDR3 sequence: CSARRTGGHEQYF. DNA of the CDR3: TGCAGTGCAAGACGGACAGGGGGGCACGAGCAGTACTTC.

A word on this clonotype: A read error is possible here, since a much larger clone lies one base away. This chain links TRBV5-5 with TRBJ2-1; tentatively, D is TRBD2 (5 bases). Germline values: CDR1 SGHKS, CDR2 YYEKEE (reference sequence). The CDR3 extends over 18 amino acids. CDR3 in DNA: TGTGCCAGCAGCTTGAGTGTGAGAGGATTGGCAGACTACAATAAGCAGTTCTTC. It encodes CASSLSVRGLADYNKQFF.

The rearrangement links TRBV6-1 to TRBJ1-2; 8 bases line up with TRBD1. Germline lookup yields CDR1 MNHNS and CDR2 SASEGT. This CDR3 has 14 residues. The V gene end was trimmed by 7 bases and the J gene end by 6 bases; junction bases not matched to a gene: 10. The CDR3 protein is CASTTGQGGDGYTF. CDR3 coding DNA: TGTGCCAGCACCACAGGACAGGGAGGTGATGGCTACACCTTC.

Comments on this clonotype: A clone one base away is much larger, so this may be a read error. This rearrangement joins TRBV12-3 or TRBV12-4 to TRBJ1-2, with TRBD1 matching 7 bases. The CDR3 contains 16 residues. Germline trimming cut 6 bases from V and 5 bases from J; bases unmatched to any gene: 15. In nucleotides, the CDR3 is TGTGCCAGCAGCTCAACTAGACAGGGCCCAACTTATGGCTACACCTTC. Translated, it gives CASSSTRQGPTYGYTF.

The chain has TRBV28 and TRBJ2-3; no reliable D call. The germline V and J ends were trimmed by 4 bases and 3 bases, with 14 bases remaining between them. This CDR3 region has 15 residues. Germline lookup yields CDR1 MDHEN and CDR2 SYDVKM. The CDR3 loop is CASSYPLGSTDTQYF. The CDR3 DNA is TGTGCCAGCAGTTACCCTCTCGGTAGTACAGATACGCAGTATTTT.

This clonotype was seen ten or more times. The rearrangement uses TRBV6-2 or TRBV6-3 and TRBJ2-7; TRBD1 matches at 9 bases. The V segment lost 6 bases and the J segment 4 bases; nucleotides outside the gene matches: 10. Germline CDR1 MNHEY, CDR2 SVGEGT. The CDR3 spans 15 residues. CDR3 residues: CASSPEGQGRYEQYF. The DNA of the CDR3 is TGTGCCAGCAGCCCCGAAGGACAGGGGAGGTACGAGCAGTACTTC.

This clonotype was recorded at least ten times. The chain links TRBV4-1 to TRBJ2-7, with a possible D match to TRBD2 (5 bases). The CDR3 loop spans 14 amino acids. Germline V gives CDR1 MGHRA, CDR2 YSYEKL. The V gene lost 4 bases and the J gene lost 2 bases, with 12 bases spanning the gap. In DNA form, the CDR3 reads TGCGCCAGCAGCCGGCCCGGGATTACCTACGAGCAGTACTTC. Protein sequence: CASSRPGITYEQYF.

The chain employs TRBV20-1 and TRBJ2-2; the D gene could be TRBD1 or TRBD2 (5 bases each). Trimming cost V 4 bases and J 3 bases, with 9 bases left between them. The CDR3 loop spans 13 amino acids. The germline V gene encodes CDR1 DFQATT and CDR2 SNEGSKA (reference sequence). The CDR3 loop reads CSAKGTYTGELFF. As DNA, the CDR3 is TGCAGTGCTAAGGGGACCTACACCGGGGAGCTGTTTTTT.

The DNA for the CDR3 is TGTGCCAGTAGTATAGCAGAGGGTGAAGCTTTCTTT. It codes for CASSIAEGEAFF. The chain carries TRBV19 and TRBJ1-1; no clear D. This CDR3 region has 12 residues. V dropped 1 base and J dropped 7 bases, with 7 bases sitting between them. Germline V CDR1 and CDR2: LNHDA, SQIVND (reference sequence).

Ten or more counts support this clonotype. This chain links TRBV2 with TRBJ2-2; D tentatively reads TRBD1 or TRBD2 (6 bases each). The CDR3 spans 14 residues. Per germline, CDR1 SNHLY and CDR2 FYNNEI. The CDR3 nucleotides are TGTGTTACCAAGGGGGAGGCGAGGACCGGGGAGCTGTTTTTT. It translates to CVTKGEARTGELFF.

This clonotype occurred a few times. This CDR3 reads CASSPDGRGRGEAFF. The CDR3 DNA reads TGTGCCAGCTCACCGGACGGGAGGGGCCGGGGTGAAGCTTTCTTT. The chain uses TRBV18 and TRBJ1-1, with D maybe TRBD1 (5 bases). Trimming removed 3 bases from V and 7 bases from J, with 18 bases in between. This CDR3 region has 15 residues. Germline values: CDR1 KGHSH, CDR2 LQKENI.

This clonotype came up many times. This chain connects TRBV30 to TRBJ2-2, with 11 bases aligning to TRBD2. The V gene's germline CDR1 is GTSNPN and CDR2 SVGIG (reference sequence). The CDR3 runs to 15 residues. V was clipped by 4 bases and J by 4 bases; unmatched bases: 5. The CDR3 coding sequence is TGTGCCTGGACAGGGCTAGCGGGAGGCACCGGGGAGCTGTTTTTT. Translating it yields CAWTGLAGGTGELFF.

This clonotype has only a few counts. The chain employs TRBV3-1 and TRBJ1-3; D uncertain. Trimming stripped 4 bases from V and 0 bases from J, with 10 bases between. Germline V gene sequence: CDR1 LGHDT, CDR2 YNNKEL (reference sequence). This CDR3 spans 15 amino acids. CDR3 sequence (DNA): TGTGCCAGCAGCCCAACCAGAACCTCTGGAAACACCATATATTTT. Its translation is CASSPTRTSGNTIYF. Variable domain in full (rest from reference TRBV3-1 and TRBJ1-3): DTAVSQTPKYLVTQMGNDKSIKCEQNLGHDTMYWYKQDSKKFLKIMFSYNNKELIINETVPNRFSPKSPDKAHLNLHINSLELGDSAVYFCASSPTRTSGNTIYFGEGSWLTVV.

This clonotype was recorded at least ten times. V usage is TRBV5-1 and J usage is TRBJ2-3; maybe TRBD2 (5 bases). V lost 1 base and J 3 bases, leaving 9 bases between the germline ends. The CDR3 is 14 amino acids. The germline V gene has CDR1 SGHRS and CDR2 YFSETQ. CDR3 nucleotide sequence: TGCGCCAGCAGCTTGCCAGCGGCGACAGATACGCAGTATTTT. Protein sequence: CASSLPAATDTQYF.

This clonotype was seen ten or more times. The chain couples TRBV6-1 to TRBJ1-6; 7 bases fit TRBD1. The CDR3 spans 15 residues. V was pared by 2 bases and J by 10 bases, with 8 bases of the junction left unmatched. Germline assignment: CDR1 MNHNS and CDR2 SASEGT. The CDR3 loop reads CASSERDREGSPLHF. The CDR3 nucleotides are TGTGCCAGCAGTGAAAGAGACAGGGAAGGATCACCCCTCCACTTT.

This chain uses TRBV2 with TRBJ2-5; 13 positions match TRBD2. The CDR3 has 16 amino acids. Germline loops: CDR1 SNHLY, CDR2 FYNNEI. Trimming cost V 9 bases and J 2 bases; bases outside gene matches: 9. CDR3 in amino acids: CASHSGTSGTQETQYF. The CDR3 bases are TGTGCCAGTCATTCCGGGACTAGCGGGACACAAGAGACCCAGTACTTC.

This clonotype came up many times. The CDR3 region is CASSYSGQMNTEAFF. The CDR3, as DNA: TGTGCCAGCAGTTACTCGGGACAGATGAACACTGAAGCTTTCTTT. The V gene is TRBV6-6, the J gene TRBJ1-1; 7 bases fit TRBD1. Germline CDR1 and CDR2: MNHNY and SVGAGI (reference sequence). With 0 bases clipped from V and 0 bases from J, the junction kept 1 base outside the gene matches. CDR3 length: 15 amino acids.

This clonotype was found many times. The chain links TRBV12-3 or TRBV12-4 to TRBJ2-1; the D call may be TRBD1 or TRBD2 (5 bases each). The germline V and J ends were trimmed by 2 bases and 7 bases, with 21 bases remaining between them. CDR3 length equals 17 residues. Here the CDR3 DNA reads TGTGCCAGCAGTTTAACGGGGACGGGAAGGGTCTTGAATGAGCAGTTCTTC. Protein product: CASSLTGTGRVLNEQFF.

This clonotype was seen a handful of times. The chain employs TRBV12-3 or TRBV12-4 and TRBJ1-5, with D hard to call. This CDR3 comprises 13 residues. V was clipped by 5 bases and J by 11 bases, with 16 bases between them. The CDR3 bases are TGTGCCAGCAGTACAGACCCATTTTTGGCCCAGCATTTT. This codes for CASSTDPFLAQHF.

This clonotype has a count of ten or more. This chain joins TRBV3-1 and TRBJ2-3; a weak D match, TRBD2 (5 bases). Trimming pared 7 bases from V and 1 base from J, leaving 12 bases between. This CDR3 comprises 14 residues. Germline-derived CDR1 and CDR2 are LGHDT and YNNKEL (reference sequence). The CDR3 nucleotides read TGTGCCAGCAAGAGCGGAGCGCGCACAGATACGCAGTATTTT. Translating it yields CASKSGARTDTQYF.

The chain combines TRBV19 with TRBJ2-6; the D is unclear. Looked up from germline, CDR1 is LNHDA and CDR2 is SQIVND (reference sequence). Trimming removed 5 bases from V and 1 base from J, with 9 bases in between. The CDR3 is 15 amino acids. As DNA, the CDR3 is TGTGCCAGTAGTTCAGGTTTGTCTGGGGCCAACGTCCTGACTTTC. This encodes CASSSGLSGANVLTF.

This clonotype has ten or more counts. This chain connects TRBV6-1 to TRBJ1-4, with D perhaps matching TRBD1 (5 bases). The V gene lost 0 bases and the J gene lost 7 bases, with 9 bases spanning the gap. CDR1 is MNHNS and CDR2 is SASEGT in the germline V gene. CDR3 length: 14 residues. CDR3 sequence reads: CASSEAGDGEKLFF. The CDR3 region has the DNA TGTGCCAGCAGTGAAGCAGGGGACGGTGAAAAACTGTTTTTT.